This T cell receptor (beta chain) is from a study of blood T cell repertoires in COVID-19. Study overall: In each case, the material was cDNA or gDNA derived from T cells, B-cell-depleted T cells, or PBMCs.

Data came from immunoSEQ multiplex PCR; TCRdb stores just in-frame clones and leaves some out. The sample includes roughly 250,000 clones, roughly 80% of them seen just once. Everyone who took part was about 18 to 90 years old, and they came from 24 US areas. The ends were cut back, 4 bases at V and 7 bases at J, with 19 bases in the middle. Germline CDR1 LGHDT, CDR2 YNNKEL (reference sequence). The CDR3 is 15 amino acids. The sample comprised PBMCs or T cells enriched from blood (not recorded which). This sequence was found in a woman aged 40 to 50 who had been exposed to COVID-19. The V and J genes are TRBV3-1 (or the pseudogene TRBV3-2) and TRBJ1-1, with no clear D. The DNA of the CDR3 is TGTGCCAGCAGCCCCCCATTGGGCTCGGCCAATGAAGCTTTCTTT. Its translation is CASSPPLGSANEAFF.